Reported below is one TCR beta chain. This sample was included in a study of cytotoxic CD8 clonotypes in ibrutinib-treated CLL. TCRdb keeps only in-frame clones here, not all; method: immunoSEQ multiplex PCR. This sample has approximately 320,000 clones, with about 64% found just once. The V gene's germline CDR1 is ENHRY and CDR2 SYGVKD. The V end was cut by 0 bases, the J end by 0 bases, with 4 bases between. The CDR3 runs 14 residues. The chain carries TRBV10-3 and TRBJ2-3; D gene ambiguous. Specimen: PBMCs, collected after 36 months of ibrutinib treatment. The TCR comes from a human donor with chronic lymphocytic leukemia. CDR3 amino acids: CAISESTSTDTQYF. CDR3 coding DNA: TGTGCCATCAGTGAGTCGACTAGCACAGATACGCAGTATTTT.